Below, one TCR beta chain is given with its context. Germline CDR1 SGHDT, CDR2 YYEEEE. V shed 7 bases and J shed 3 bases, with 11 bases lying between them. The CDR3 has 13 residues. The sample originates from a study of blood T cell repertoires in COVID-19. Study at large: Collection of acute and convalescent COVID-19 samples took place in the United States, Italy and Spain.

The protocol was immunoSEQ multiplex PCR, while the TCRdb copy is restricted to in-frame clones and leaves out a portion. The sample has roughly 250,000 clones; about nine tenths are singletons. Sequencing used peripheral blood. The clonotype originates from a man in his 60s who had recovered from COVID-19. V is TRBV5-6 and J is TRBJ1-5, with D perhaps TRBD1 (6 bases). CDR3 loop: CASGQLPNQPQHF. As DNA, the CDR3 is TGTGCCAGCGGACAGCTACCCAATCAGCCCCAGCATTTT.